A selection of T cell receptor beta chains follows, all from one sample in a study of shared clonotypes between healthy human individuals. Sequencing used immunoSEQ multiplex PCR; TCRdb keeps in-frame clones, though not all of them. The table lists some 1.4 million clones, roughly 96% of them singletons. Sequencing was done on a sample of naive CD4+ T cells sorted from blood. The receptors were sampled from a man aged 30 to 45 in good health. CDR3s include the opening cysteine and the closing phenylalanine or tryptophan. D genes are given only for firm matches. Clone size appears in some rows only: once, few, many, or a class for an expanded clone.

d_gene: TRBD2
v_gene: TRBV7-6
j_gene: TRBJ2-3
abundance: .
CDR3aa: CASSLSLAGATDTQYF
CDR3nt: TGTGCCAGCAGCTTATCGTTGGCGGGAGCTACAGATACGCAGTATTTT

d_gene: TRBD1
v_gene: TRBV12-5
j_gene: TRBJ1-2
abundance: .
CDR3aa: CASGLKQGPANYGYTF
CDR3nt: TGTGCTAGTGGTTTGAAACAGGGGCCAGCTAACTATGGCTACACCTTC

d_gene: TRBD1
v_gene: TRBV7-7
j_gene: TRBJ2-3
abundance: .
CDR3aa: CASSSTTGADTQYF
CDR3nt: TGTGCTAGCAGCTCGACCACAGGGGCAGATACGCAGTATTTT

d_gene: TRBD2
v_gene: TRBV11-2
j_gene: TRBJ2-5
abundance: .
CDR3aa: CASSPGLAMEGETQYF
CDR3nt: TGTGCCAGCAGCCCCGGACTAGCCATGGAAGGGGAGACCCAGTACTTC

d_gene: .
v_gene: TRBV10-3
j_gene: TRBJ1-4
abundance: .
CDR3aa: CAISESGTAEKLFF
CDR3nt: TGTGCCATCAGTGAGTCTGGCACAGCTGAAAAACTGTTTTTT

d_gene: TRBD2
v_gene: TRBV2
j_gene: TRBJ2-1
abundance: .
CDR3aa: CASSESGRLAGTGNEQFF
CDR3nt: TGTGCCAGCAGTGAATCGGGGCGACTAGCCGGAACGGGCAATGAGCAGTTCTTC

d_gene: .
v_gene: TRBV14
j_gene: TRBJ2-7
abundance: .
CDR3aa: CASSEGLSPLYEQYF
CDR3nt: TGTGCCAGCAGCGAGGGGCTTTCTCCCCTCTACGAGCAGTACTTC

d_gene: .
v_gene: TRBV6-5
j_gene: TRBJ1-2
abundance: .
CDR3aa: CATRRGPLEGYTF
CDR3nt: TGTGCCACCCGCAGGGGACCCCTCGAAGGCTACACCTTC

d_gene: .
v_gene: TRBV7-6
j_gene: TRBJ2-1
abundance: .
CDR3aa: CASIAGATHRHNEQFF
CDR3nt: TGTGCCAGCATCGCAGGGGCTACTCATAGGCACAATGAGCAGTTCTTC

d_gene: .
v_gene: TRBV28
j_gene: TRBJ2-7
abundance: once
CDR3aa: CASSHVYEQYF
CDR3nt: TGTGCCAGCAGTCACGTCTACGAGCAGTACTTC

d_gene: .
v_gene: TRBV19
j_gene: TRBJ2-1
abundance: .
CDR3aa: CASSIRGSALEQFF
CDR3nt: TGTGCCAGTAGTATTCGAGGGAGTGCACTAGAGCAGTTCTTC

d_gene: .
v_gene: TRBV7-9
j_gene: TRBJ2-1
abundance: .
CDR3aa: CASSLALTYNEQFF
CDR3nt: TGTGCCAGCAGCTTAGCGCTGACTTACAATGAGCAGTTCTTC

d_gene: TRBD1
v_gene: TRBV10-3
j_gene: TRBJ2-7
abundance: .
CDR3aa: CAISEFTPGTVALEQYF
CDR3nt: TGTGCCATCAGTGAGTTCACACCCGGGACAGTCGCCTTAGAGCAGTACTTC

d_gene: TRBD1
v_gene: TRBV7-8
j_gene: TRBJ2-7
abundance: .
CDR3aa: CASSLASGQPYEQYF
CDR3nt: TGTGCCAGCAGCTTGGCGTCGGGACAGCCCTACGAGCAGTACTTC

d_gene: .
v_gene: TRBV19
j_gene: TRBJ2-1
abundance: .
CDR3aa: CASRLRGGRGEQFF
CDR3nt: TGTGCCAGCCGTTTGCGGGGAGGTAGGGGTGAGCAGTTCTTC

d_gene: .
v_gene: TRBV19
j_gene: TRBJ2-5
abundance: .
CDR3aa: CASSIVGGSGRETQYF
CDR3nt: TGTGCCAGTAGTATAGTTGGGGGATCTGGTCGAGAGACCCAGTACTTC

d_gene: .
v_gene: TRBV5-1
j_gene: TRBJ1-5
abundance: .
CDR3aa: CASSPRGQPQHF
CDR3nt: TGCGCCAGCAGCCCCCGGGGGCAGCCCCAGCATTTT

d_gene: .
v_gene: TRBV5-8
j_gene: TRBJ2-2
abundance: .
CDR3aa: CASSLALGRQGITGELFF
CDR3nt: TGTGCCAGCAGCTTGGCCTTAGGTCGGCAGGGAATCACCGGGGAGCTGTTTTTT

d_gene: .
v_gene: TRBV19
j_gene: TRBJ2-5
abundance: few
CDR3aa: CASSTLSGETQYF
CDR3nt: TGTGCCAGTAGTACCCTGTCCGGAGAGACCCAGTACTTC

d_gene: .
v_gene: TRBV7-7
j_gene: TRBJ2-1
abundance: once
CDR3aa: CASSPGQHSYNEQFF
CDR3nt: TGTGCTAGCAGCCCGGGACAACACTCCTACAATGAGCAGTTCTTC

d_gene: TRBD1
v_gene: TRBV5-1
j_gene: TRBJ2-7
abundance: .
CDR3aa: CASSLTKQGLSSYEQYF
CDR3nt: TGCGCCAGCAGCTTGACCAAACAGGGGCTCAGCTCCTACGAGCAGTACTTC

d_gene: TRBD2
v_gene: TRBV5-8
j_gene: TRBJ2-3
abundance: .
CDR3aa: CASSLRTGTSGTDTQYF
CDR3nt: TGTGCCAGCAGCTTACGAACCGGGACTAGCGGCACAGATACGCAGTATTTT

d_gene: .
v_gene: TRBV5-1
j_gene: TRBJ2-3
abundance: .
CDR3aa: CASSLIPESDTQYF
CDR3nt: TGCGCCAGCAGCTTGATTCCGGAGTCAGATACGCAGTATTTT

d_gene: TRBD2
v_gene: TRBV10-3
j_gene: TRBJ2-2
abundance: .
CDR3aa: CAISDALAGLAGELFF
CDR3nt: TGTGCCATCAGTGACGCTCTAGCGGGGCTCGCCGGGGAGCTGTTTTTT

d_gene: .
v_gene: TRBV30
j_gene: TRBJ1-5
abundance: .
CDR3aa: CAWSVRGGQPQHF
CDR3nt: TGTGCCTGGAGTGTTCGAGGCGGTCAGCCCCAGCATTTT

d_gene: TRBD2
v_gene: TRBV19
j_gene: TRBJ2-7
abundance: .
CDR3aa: CASKETGGSSYEQYF
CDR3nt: TGTGCCAGTAAAGAAACGGGGGGAAGCTCCTACGAGCAGTACTTC

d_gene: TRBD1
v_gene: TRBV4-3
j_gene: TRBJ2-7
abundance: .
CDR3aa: CASSLFQGAEGEQYF
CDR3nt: TGCGCCAGCAGCCTATTTCAGGGGGCAGAGGGCGAGCAGTACTTC

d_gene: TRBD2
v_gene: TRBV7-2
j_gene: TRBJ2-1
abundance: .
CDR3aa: CASSSRLAGGPGVYNEQFF
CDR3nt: TGTGCCAGCAGCTCCCGACTAGCGGGAGGGCCCGGTGTCTACAATGAGCAGTTCTTC

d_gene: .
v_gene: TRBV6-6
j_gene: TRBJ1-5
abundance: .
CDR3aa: CASSSGNQPQHF
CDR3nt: TGTGCCAGCAGTTCGGGGAATCAGCCCCAGCATTTT

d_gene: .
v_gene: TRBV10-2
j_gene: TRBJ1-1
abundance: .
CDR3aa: CASARKGQSTEAFF
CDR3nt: TGCGCCAGCGCGAGGAAAGGACAGTCCACTGAAGCTTTCTTT

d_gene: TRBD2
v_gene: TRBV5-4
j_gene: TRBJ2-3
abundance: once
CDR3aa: CASSEGLAGGRDTQYF
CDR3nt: TGTGCCAGCAGCGAGGGACTAGCGGGAGGCAGGGATACGCAGTATTTT

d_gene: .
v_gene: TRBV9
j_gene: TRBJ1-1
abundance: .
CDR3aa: CASSVDGTEAFF
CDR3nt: TGTGCCAGCAGCGTTGATGGTACTGAAGCTTTCTTT

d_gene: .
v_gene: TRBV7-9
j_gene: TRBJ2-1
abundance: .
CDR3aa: CVGMGTLYNEQFF
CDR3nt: TGTGTAGGAATGGGCACCCTCTACAATGAGCAGTTCTTC

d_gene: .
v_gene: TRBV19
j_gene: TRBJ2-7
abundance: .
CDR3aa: CASSIGRAYEQYF
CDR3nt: TGTGCCAGTAGTATAGGCAGGGCCTACGAGCAGTACTTC

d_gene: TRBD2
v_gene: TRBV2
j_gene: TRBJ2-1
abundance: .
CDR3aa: CASLNGRTYNEQFF
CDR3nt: TGTGCCAGCCTAAACGGGAGGACCTACAATGAGCAGTTCTTC

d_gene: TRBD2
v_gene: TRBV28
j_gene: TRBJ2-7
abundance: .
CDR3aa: CASSTPSGSPFYEQYF
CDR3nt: TGTGCCAGCAGTACCCCTAGCGGGAGTCCGTTCTACGAGCAGTACTTC

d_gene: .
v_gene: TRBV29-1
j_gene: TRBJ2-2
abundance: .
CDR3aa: CSADSTGELFF
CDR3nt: TGCAGCGCCGACAGCACCGGGGAGCTGTTTTTT

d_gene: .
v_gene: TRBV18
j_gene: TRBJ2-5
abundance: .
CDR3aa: CASSQSLQETQYF
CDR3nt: TGTGCCAGCTCACAGAGCCTCCAAGAGACCCAGTACTTC

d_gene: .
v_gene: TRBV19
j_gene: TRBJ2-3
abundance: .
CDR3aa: CASRGTRGGTQYF
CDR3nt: TGTGCCAGTAGGGGGACTCGAGGGGGTACGCAGTATTTT

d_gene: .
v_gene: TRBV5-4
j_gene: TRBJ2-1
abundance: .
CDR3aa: CASSPTAGEGYEQFF
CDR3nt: TGTGCCAGCAGCCCCACGGCAGGGGAGGGGTATGAGCAGTTCTTC

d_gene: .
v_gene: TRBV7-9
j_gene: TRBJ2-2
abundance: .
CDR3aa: CASSSQTVPGELFF
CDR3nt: TGTGCCAGCAGCTCGCAGACAGTTCCCGGGGAGCTGTTTTTT

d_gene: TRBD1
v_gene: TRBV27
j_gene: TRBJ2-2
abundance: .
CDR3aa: CASKVGTGNTGELFF
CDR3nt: TGTGCCAGCAAGGTGGGGACAGGGAACACCGGGGAGCTGTTTTTT